One T cell receptor (beta chain) is described in this entry. TCRdb's copy holds only in-frame clones and misses some; the assay was immunoSEQ multiplex PCR. Of roughly 76,000 clones in the sample, around 89% were seen once. These data come from a study of blood T cell repertoires in COVID-19. V was clipped by 2 bases and J by 6 bases, with 11 bases between them. The CDR3 runs to 15 residues. From germline, CDR1 is KGHSH and CDR2 LQKENI. Sequencing used PBMCs or T cells enriched from blood (not recorded which). The receptor comes from a woman between 50 and 59 years old with acute COVID-19. This chain uses TRBV18 with TRBJ1-6, with a weak D call TRBD1 (6 bases). For the CDR3, the DNA is TGTGCCAGCTCACCAGAAACAGGGCTTAATTCACCCCTCCACTTT. It yields the protein CASSPETGLNSPLHF.